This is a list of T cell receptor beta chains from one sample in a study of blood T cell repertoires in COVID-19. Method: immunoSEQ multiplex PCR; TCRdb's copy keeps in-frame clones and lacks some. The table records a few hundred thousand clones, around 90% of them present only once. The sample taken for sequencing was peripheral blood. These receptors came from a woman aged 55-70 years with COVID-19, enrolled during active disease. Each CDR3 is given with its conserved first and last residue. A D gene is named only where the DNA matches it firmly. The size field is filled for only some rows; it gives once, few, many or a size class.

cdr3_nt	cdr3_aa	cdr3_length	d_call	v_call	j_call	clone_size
TGCAGCGCCAGGGAGGTAGGGACTGAAGCTTTCTTT	CSAREVGTEAFF	12	NA	TRBV29-1	TRBJ1-1	NA
TGTGCCAGCAGTTACGGTGGGGGGGCTCAGCCCCAGCATTTT	CASSYGGGAQPQHF	14	NA	TRBV6-5	TRBJ1-5	NA
TGTGCCAGCAGGATGAGGGGGGGCACTGAAGCTTTCTTT	CASRMRGGTEAFF	13	NA	TRBV2	TRBJ1-1	NA
TGTGCCAGCAGTTATTACCGGGACTACGAGCAGTACTTC	CASSYYRDYEQYF	13	NA	TRBV6-2/TRBV6-3	TRBJ2-7	NA
TGTGCCAGCAGCTTAGGACTAGAGCCCGGGGAGCTGTTTTTT	CASSLGLEPGELFF	14	TRBD2	TRBV5-4	TRBJ2-2	NA
TGTGCCAGCTCACCACCCCGGGACAGGGTTGGTCAGCCCCAGCATTTT	CASSPPRDRVGQPQHF	16	TRBD1	TRBV18	TRBJ1-5	NA
TGTGCCAGCAGCTCCGGGACTTATTCAGCTTTCTTT	CASSSGTYSAFF	12	NA	TRBV5-6	TRBJ1-1	NA
TGTGCCACCAGCAGTATGGTTTTGGGACTAGCGGAATACAATGAGCAGTTCTTC	CATSSMVLGLAEYNEQFF	18	TRBD2	TRBV15	TRBJ2-1	NA
TGTGCCAGCAGCCCCAGGCTAAGCTCTGGAAACACCATATATTTT	CASSPRLSSGNTIYF	15	NA	TRBV7-8	TRBJ1-3	once
TGCGCCAGCAGCTCGACAGGGAGGTATGGCTACACCTTC	CASSSTGRYGYTF	13	TRBD1	TRBV5-1	TRBJ1-2	NA
TGTGCCAGCAGTGAATGGGCCACCCAAGAGACCCAGTACTTC	CASSEWATQETQYF	14	NA	TRBV6-1	TRBJ2-5	NA
TGTGCCAGCACCAGGGGGTTAGGGTATGGCTACACCTTC	CASTRGLGYGYTF	13	TRBD1	TRBV7-2	TRBJ1-2	NA
TGTGCCAGCAGCTATGGAGGGGGCAATCAGCCCCAGCATTTT	CASSYGGGNQPQHF	14	NA	TRBV7-2	TRBJ1-5	NA
TGTGCCAGTAGTATAGATCGACAGGGAAAAGGAGGTTGGGCCTACAATGAGCAGTTCTTC	CASSIDRQGKGGWAYNEQFF	20	TRBD1	TRBV19	TRBJ2-1	NA
TGTGCCAGCAGTGACTATAGCGGGGGGCCCTCCTACAATGAGCAGTTCTTC	CASSDYSGGPSYNEQFF	17	TRBD2	TRBV27	TRBJ2-1	once
TGTGCCAGCAGTTACGGAGGGGGCAATCAGCCCCAGCATTTT	CASSYGGGNQPQHF	14	NA	TRBV6-2/TRBV6-3	TRBJ1-5	NA
TGTGCCAGCAGCTCAGGGGGCTCGGGTGAAAAACTGTTTTTT	CASSSGGSGEKLFF	14	TRBD1	TRBV6-5	TRBJ1-4	NA
TGTGCCACTTACGCGGGGGGGGCGACCGGGGAGCTGTTTTTT	CATYAGGATGELFF	14	TRBD2	TRBV19	TRBJ2-2	NA
TGTGCCAGCAGCGCCGGACTAGCGGGGGGGCAAGATGAGCAGTTCTTC	CASSAGLAGGQDEQFF	16	TRBD2	TRBV7-3	TRBJ2-1	once
TGTGCCAGTACCGATACGTCAGGGATCAATCAGCCCCAGCATTTT	CASTDTSGINQPQHF	15	NA	TRBV19	TRBJ1-5	NA
TGCGCCAGCAGCTTAGCATTGGGGCACGATGGCTACACCTTC	CASSLALGHDGYTF	14	NA	TRBV5-1	TRBJ1-2	NA
TGTGCCAGCAGCCTTGTTTCCTTGAACAGGGGGCCGGCATCAGGATCAGCATACGAGCAGTACTTC	CASSLVSLNRGPASGSAYEQYF	22	TRBD1	TRBV7-3	TRBJ2-7	NA
TGTGCCAGCAGTTACTCTAGCGGGGCGAATAAGATCTACAATGAGCAGTTCTTC	CASSYSSGANKIYNEQFF	18	TRBD2	TRBV6-2/TRBV6-3	TRBJ2-1	once
TGTGCCATCAGGACCGGTGAGGCCACTGAAGCTTTCTTT	CAIRTGEATEAFF	13	NA	TRBV10-3	TRBJ1-1	NA
TGTGCCAGTAGTATAGAGGCCGGGATGAACACTGAAGCTTTCTTT	CASSIEAGMNTEAFF	15	NA	TRBV19	TRBJ1-1	NA
TGTGCCAGCAGGCGGGGAACCCCCACAGATACGCAGTATTTT	CASRRGTPTDTQYF	14	NA	TRBV6-5	TRBJ2-3	NA
TGTGCCAGCAGTTTACCCTCCGGGAATGAAAAACTGTTTTTT	CASSLPSGNEKLFF	14	NA	TRBV28	TRBJ1-4	NA
TGCGCCAGCAGCTTGATGGCTAGCGGGATCGATACGCAGTATTTT	CASSLMASGIDTQYF	15	TRBD2	TRBV5-1	TRBJ2-3	NA